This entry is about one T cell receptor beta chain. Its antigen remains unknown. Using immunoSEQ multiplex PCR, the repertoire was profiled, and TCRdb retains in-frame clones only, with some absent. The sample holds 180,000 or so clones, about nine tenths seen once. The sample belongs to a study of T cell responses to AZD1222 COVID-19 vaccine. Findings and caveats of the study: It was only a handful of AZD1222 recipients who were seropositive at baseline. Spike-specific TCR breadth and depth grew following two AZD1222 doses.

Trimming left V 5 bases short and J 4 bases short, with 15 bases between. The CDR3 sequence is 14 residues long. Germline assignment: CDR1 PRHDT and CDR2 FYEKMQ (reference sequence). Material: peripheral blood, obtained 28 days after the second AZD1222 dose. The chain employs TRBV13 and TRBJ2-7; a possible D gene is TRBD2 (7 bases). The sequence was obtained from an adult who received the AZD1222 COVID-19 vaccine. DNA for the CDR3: TGTGCCAGCAGCCCTCGGGGAGGGGGGTACGAGCAGTACTTC. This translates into CASSPRGGGYEQYF.